This is a list of T cell receptor beta chains from one sample in a study of cytomegalovirus exposure and HLA in healthy donors. Assay used: immunoSEQ multiplex PCR; TCRdb lists only in-frame clones, some missing. The sample includes 70,000 to 90,000 clones, roughly 61% of them seen just once. Sequencing input: PBMCs. The receptors here all came from a woman aged 35 to 49 in good health and CMV-seropositive. The CDR3 runs from the conserved cysteine through the conserved F or W. Each record gives: J gene, clone size, V gene, D gene, CDR3 protein, CDR3 DNA. The D gene is left open where the match is weak. Size is stated for part of the rows, as once, few or many counts, or as a class when the clone is expanded.

TRBJ2-7 | . | TRBV2 | TRBD2 | CALGGTSYEQYF | TGTGCCCTGGGGGGGACCTCCTACGAGCAGTACTTC
TRBJ2-3 | . | TRBV7-9 | TRBD2 | CASSLSWGLAASSTDTQYF | TGTGCCAGCAGCTTATCTTGGGGACTAGCGGCTTCTAGCACAGATACGCAGTATTTT
TRBJ1-2 | . | TRBV6-5 | . | CATSGHKGNYGYTF | TGTGCCACCTCGGGACATAAGGGAAACTATGGCTACACCTTC
TRBJ2-7 | . | TRBV10-3 | TRBD1 | CAISGEQGDWEQYF | TGTGCCATCAGTGGCGAACAGGGGGATTGGGAGCAGTACTTC
TRBJ2-7 | . | TRBV7-7 | TRBD2 | CASSPLAGASYEQYF | TGTGCCAGCAGCCCGCTAGCGGGAGCCTCGTACGAGCAGTACTTC
TRBJ2-6 | . | TRBV5-1 | . | CASSTGSNSGANVLTF | TGCGCCAGCAGCACCGGGTCTAACTCTGGGGCCAACGTCCTGACTTTC
TRBJ1-1 | few | TRBV28 | . | CASSLSFQGWTEAFF | TGTGCCAGCAGTTTATCTTTTCAGGGGTGGACTGAAGCTTTCTTT
TRBJ2-7 | . | TRBV28 | . | CASSSGYRREQYF | TGTGCCAGCAGTTCGGGATACCGGAGGGAGCAGTACTTC
TRBJ1-2 | . | TRBV5-4 | . | CASRDEGGGNYGYTF | TGTGCCAGCAGGGACGAGGGGGGGGGAAACTATGGCTACACCTTC
TRBJ1-4 | few | TRBV19 | . | CASRVPGRQLFF | TGTGCCAGTAGGGTCCCGGGGAGGCAACTGTTTTTT
TRBJ1-3 | . | TRBV27 | . | CASSPQGMWRNTIYF | TGTGCCAGCAGTCCCCAGGGTATGTGGCGAAACACCATATATTTT
TRBJ1-3 | . | TRBV21-1 | . | CASSKALSGNTIYF | TGTGCCAGCAGCAAAGCTCTCTCTGGAAACACCATATATTTT
TRBJ2-1 | . | TRBV27 | TRBD2 | CASSLREDNEQFF | TGTGCCAGCAGTTTGCGGGAGGACAATGAGCAGTTCTTC
TRBJ2-3 | few | TRBV7-9 | TRBD1 | CASSQRDSSTDTQYF | TGTGCCAGCAGCCAACGGGACAGCAGCACAGATACGCAGTATTTT
TRBJ2-7 | . | TRBV7-2 | TRBD1 | CASSSAEGAEQYF | TGTGCCAGCAGTTCGGCTGAGGGGGCCGAGCAGTACTTC
TRBJ1-2 | . | TRBV28 | TRBD1 | CASTSGQGLGGYTF | TGTGCCAGCACCTCCGGACAGGGGTTAGGGGGCTACACCTTC
TRBJ1-5 | . | TRBV7-2 | . | CASSVRNDQPQHF | TGTGCCAGCAGTGTCAGGAACGACCAGCCCCAGCATTTT
TRBJ2-3 | . | TRBV11-3 | TRBD1 | CASSQGTGGASWTDTQYF | TGTGCCAGCAGCCAAGGGACAGGGGGCGCGAGTTGGACAGATACGCAGTATTTT
TRBJ2-7 | . | TRBV25-1 | TRBD2 | CASNPAGLAGFYEQYF | TGTGCCAGCAACCCGGCAGGACTAGCGGGGTTCTACGAGCAGTACTTC
TRBJ2-1 | . | TRBV4-3 | . | CASSQDAGVADSSYNEQFF | TGCGCCAGCAGCCAAGATGCTGGAGTAGCGGATAGCTCCTACAATGAGCAGTTCTTC
TRBJ2-7 | . | TRBV7-8 | . | CASASYEQYF | TGTGCCAGCGCCAGTTACGAGCAGTACTTC
TRBJ1-1 | . | TRBV2 | . | CASSELTEAFF | TGTGCCAGCAGTGAACTCACTGAAGCTTTCTTT
TRBJ2-7 | . | TRBV12-2 | . | CASRPRTVSNYEQYF | TGTGCAAGTCGCCCGAGGACAGTCTCAAACTACGAGCAGTACTTC
TRBJ1-3 | . | TRBV5-1 | . | CASSDTRSGNTIYF | TGCGCCAGCAGCGACACCCGCTCTGGAAACACCATATATTTT
TRBJ2-1 | . | TRBV6-5 | . | CASSHRLGRKEEQFF | TGTGCCAGCAGCCACCGGCTTGGGAGGAAGGAAGAGCAGTTCTTC
TRBJ2-5 | . | TRBV4-1 | . | CASREYRGKETQYF | TGCGCCAGCCGGGAGTACAGGGGTAAAGAGACCCAGTACTTC
TRBJ1-5 | . | TRBV28 | . | CASSLGGDSNQPQHF | TGTGCCAGCAGTTTGGGGGGGGATAGCAATCAGCCCCAGCATTTT